Below are 32 T cell receptor beta chains sequenced from a single sample in a study of T-cell reconstitution after alpha-beta-depleted transplantation in children (dated by TCRdb to 2016 to 2018). The receptor library was made with PCR. Sequencing relied on an Illumina HiSeq 2500. TCR libraries were prepared with molecular barcoding, using unique molecular identifiers to normalize TCRbeta repertoire quantification. TCRdb reprocessed the public reads (quality trimming at Q25 with fastp, clone calling with MiXCR) and kept in-frame beta chains. Here each entry gathers all rows of one CDR3 protein and keeps the most common genes and DNA. The sample table holds around 480,000 distinct CDR3 sequences, of which approximately 30% were seen once. Less than 2.5% of the sample is in the top ten clones. The specimen comprised PBMCs from the stem cell graft donor, sampled from the stem cell graft. The receptors originated from a human donor who donated a stem cell graft to a child with aplastic anemia.

This clonotype has just a few counts. The chain couples TRBV12-3 or TRBV12-4 to TRBJ2-7; 9 bases agree with TRBD1. V was clipped by 4 bases and J by 0 bases; unmatched bases: 10. This CDR3 is built from 17 residues. The CDR3 DNA reads as TGTGCCAGCAGTTCCTCCCTAGGGGGACAGGGCTCCTACGAGCAGTACTTC. Translation: CASSSSLGGQGSYEQYF.

The gene calls are TRBV19 and TRBJ1-1; TRBD1 matches 7 bases. The CDR3 runs 15 residues. The germline gives CDR1 LNHDA, CDR2 SQIVND (reference sequence). V lost 5 bases to trimming and J lost 6 bases; unmatched junction nucleotides: 12. The DNA for the CDR3 is TGTGCCAGTAGTCTGGACAGGCTGCGAAGGTCTGAAGCTTTCTTT. This translates into CASSLDRLRRSEAFF.

This clonotype has just a few counts. The chain uses TRBV12-3 or TRBV12-4 and TRBJ2-7; 9 bases agree with TRBD1. This CDR3 has 17 amino acids. With V trimmed by 3 bases and J by 0 bases, 9 bases remained unmatched. CDR3 loop: CASSFLGGGQGSYEQYF. The CDR3 DNA is TGTGCCAGCAGTTTCCTCGGTGGGGGACAGGGCTCCTACGAGCAGTACTTC.

The rearrangement uses TRBV18 and TRBJ2-7; D unresolved. CDR3 length: 13 amino acids. The germline V gene encodes CDR1 KGHSH and CDR2 LQKENI. V lost 5 bases and J 2 bases, leaving 10 bases between the germline ends. The CDR3 loop is CASSGGQTYEQYF. CDR3 DNA sequence: TGTGCCAGCTCAGGCGGCCAGACCTACGAGCAGTACTTC.

This clonotype was seen more than once but under ten times. The V and J genes are TRBV18 and TRBJ2-1; 7 nucleotides agree with TRBD2. Trimming cost V 3 bases and J 0 bases; bases outside gene matches: 8. The germline V gene encodes CDR1 KGHSH and CDR2 LQKENI. The CDR3 extends over 17 amino acids. The CDR3 DNA sequence: TGTGCCAGCTCACCGACTTTCGGCGGGGGCTCCTACAATGAGCAGTTCTTC. Translated, it gives CASSPTFGGGSYNEQFF.

This chain links TRBV7-3 with TRBJ2-5, with D unclear. Trimming pared 6 bases from V and 2 bases from J, leaving 16 bases between. The V gene's germline CDR1 is SGHTA and CDR2 FQGTGA. This CDR3 spans 15 amino acids. The CDR3: CASSRGRSYQETQYF. CDR3 bases: TGTGCCAGCAGTCGAGGTCGGTCGTATCAAGAGACCCAGTACTTC.

The V call is TRBV20-1, the J call TRBJ2-1; 9 bases fit TRBD2. Per germline, CDR1 DFQATT and CDR2 SNEGSKA (reference sequence). The junction had 9 bases not matched to a gene; V was cut back by 0 bases and J by 3 bases. This CDR3 contains 17 residues. This CDR3 reads CSARDSQREVYYNEQFF. The CDR3, as DNA: TGCAGTGCTAGAGACTCCCAGCGGGAGGTGTACTACAATGAGCAGTTCTTC.

A word on this clonotype: A read error may account for a junction end that differs from germline. The chain carries TRBV7-9 and TRBJ2-1; D ambiguous. Germline CDR1 SEHNR, CDR2 FQNEAQ (reference sequence). CDR3 length: 13 residues. CDR3 sequence (DNA): TGTGCCAGCAGATTAGACTGGGCCAATGAGCAGTTCTTC. Protein sequence: CASRLDWANEQFF.

This chain links TRBV6-5 with TRBJ1-6, with D unclear. Trimming shortened V by 1 base and J by 8 bases, and 9 bases separated the two germline ends. The CDR3 consists of 14 residues. Germline values: CDR1 MNHEY, CDR2 SVGAGI. The CDR3 DNA reads TGTGCCAGCAGTTACTTTGGGAGGGATTCACCCCTCCACTTT. Its translation is CASSYFGRDSPLHF.

A few counts support this clonotype. The chain employs TRBV15 and TRBJ2-3, with 9 bases that match TRBD1. This CDR3 is 16 amino acids long. V trimming: 3 bases; J trimming: 5 bases; junction bases outside the gene matches: 9. In germline, CDR1 is LNHNV, CDR2 YYDKDF (reference sequence). CDR3 region: CATSSTGGAFGDTQYF. CDR3 nucleotide sequence: TGTGCCACCAGCAGTACAGGGGGCGCCTTTGGAGATACGCAGTATTTT.

The chain has TRBV6-2 or TRBV6-3 and TRBJ2-1; no firm D call. The CDR3 loop spans 17 amino acids. Germline V gene lookup returns CDR1 MNHEY and CDR2 SVGEGT. Trimming took off 4 bases at V and 4 bases at J, with 20 bases between the two ends. The CDR3 sequence is CASSFVSREPRYNEQFF. The DNA for the CDR3 is TGTGCCAGCAGTTTCGTGTCTCGCGAGCCACGTTACAATGAGCAGTTCTTC.

The V call is TRBV27, the J call TRBJ1-4; the D gene is possibly TRBD1 (5 bases). V lost 4 bases and J lost 7, with 13 bases in between. Germline-derived CDR1 and CDR2 are MNHEY and SMNVEV (reference sequence). This CDR3 is built from 14 residues. The CDR3 DNA reads TGTGCCAGCAGTTCCCCCGGGGGTGGTGAAAAACTGTTTTTT. Protein product: CASSSPGGGEKLFF.

A few counts support this clonotype. The chain joins TRBV7-2 to TRBJ1-4; D is unresolved. Trimming shortened V by 2 bases and J by 8 bases, and 9 bases separated the two germline ends. CDR1 SGHTA and CDR2 FQGNSA come from the germline V gene. The CDR3 sequence is 13 residues long. The CDR3 sequence is CASSLNLGEKLFF. The CDR3 region has the DNA TGTGCCAGCAGCTTAAATCTAGGGGAAAAACTGTTTTTT.

The rearrangement joins TRBV30 to TRBJ1-1, with 9 bases aligning to TRBD1. Germline-derived CDR1 and CDR2 are GTSNPN and SVGIG (reference sequence). The V segment lost 3 bases and the J segment 6 bases; nucleotides outside the gene matches: 17. The length of the CDR3 is 17 residues. The CDR3 DNA is TGTGCCTGGAGCGCTAAGCGGACAGGGGAAGTGAGGTCTGAAGCTTTCTTT. Its protein product is CAWSAKRTGEVRSEAFF.

This clonotype was counted only a few times. The gene calls are TRBV29-1 and TRBJ2-1; maybe TRBD2 (5 bases). Trimming took off 4 bases at V and 3 bases at J, with 16 bases between the two ends. Germline V gene data show CDR1 as SQVTM and CDR2 as ANQGSEA. The CDR3 totals 15 residues. CDR3 bases: TGCAGCGTTGTTCAAGGGCTGGAGGTCTACAATGAGCAGTTCTTC. Translating it yields CSVVQGLEVYNEQFF.

The V gene is TRBV20-1, the J gene TRBJ1-2; 12 nucleotides line up with TRBD1. Germline CDR1 and CDR2: DFQATT and SNEGSKA (reference sequence). V dropped 4 bases and J dropped 6; count of bases not matched to a gene: 6. The CDR3 is 14 amino acids. The CDR3 DNA is TGCAGTGCTACGATCCGGGACAGGGGGCATGGCTACACCTTC. Protein sequence: CSATIRDRGHGYTF.

There are a few counts of this clonotype. The junction differs from germline at one of its ends, possibly a read error. The chain links TRBV9 to TRBJ1-4, with 9 bases matching TRBD1. This CDR3 is built from 15 residues. The germline V gene encodes CDR1 SGDLS and CDR2 YYNGEE. The DNA of the CDR3 is TGTGCCAGCACCGTAGGTAACAGGGGGCGTGAAAAACTGTTTTTT. Protein: CASTVGNRGREKLFF.

The table lists this clonotype with a count of one. This rearrangement joins TRBV29-1 to TRBJ1-1; TRBD1 is a possible D gene (5 bases). The CDR3 sequence is 12 residues long. V lost 6 bases and J lost 5, with 13 bases in between. Germline V gene data show CDR1 as SQVTM and CDR2 as ANQGSEA. The CDR3: CSVAGLLTEAFF. DNA for the CDR3: TGCAGCGTGGCGGGACTTTTAACTGAAGCTTTCTTT. Together with reference TRBV29-1 and TRBJ1-1, the CDR3 gives the full variable domain: SAVISQKPSRDICQRGTSLTIQCQVDSQVTMMFWYRQQPGQSLTLIATANQGSEATYESGFVIDKFPISRPNLTFSTLTVSNMSPEDSSIYLCSVAGLLTEAFFGQGTRLTVV.

This clonotype was counted ten times or more. This chain uses TRBV5-1 with TRBJ2-5, with 9 bases identical to TRBD1. The CDR3 consists of 13 residues. Germline V lookup: CDR1 SGHRS, CDR2 YFSETQ. V was pared by 4 bases and J by 5 bases, with 3 bases of the junction left unmatched. The CDR3 here is CASSPGQGETQYF. The CDR3 nucleotides read TGCGCCAGCAGCCCGGGACAGGGTGAGACCCAGTACTTC.

This clonotype was observed a few times. The chain recombines TRBV12-3 or TRBV12-4 with TRBJ2-7; 13 positions agree with TRBD2. The CDR3 sequence is 15 residues long. The J segment lost 7 bases and the V segment lost 6 bases, leaving 9 bases of the junction unmatched. The CDR3 DNA sequence: TGTGCCAGCAGCTTCAACGGACTAGCGGGAGAAGAGCAGTACTTC. It yields the protein CASSFNGLAGEEQYF.

This clonotype came up a few times. The genes are TRBV6-2 or TRBV6-3 and TRBJ1-5; 12 nucleotides agree with TRBD1. V trimming: 6 bases; J trimming: 4 bases; junction bases outside the gene matches: 7. This CDR3 has 16 amino acids. Germline values: CDR1 MNHEY, CDR2 SVGEGT. The CDR3 DNA reads TGTGCCAGCAGAATCGGGACAGGGGGCGGTAATCAGCCCCAGCATTTT. Its translation: CASRIGTGGGNQPQHF.

V and J are TRBV5-5 and TRBJ2-3; 7 nucleotides align to TRBD2. This CDR3 has 16 amino acids. The germline CDR1 and CDR2 sequences are SGHKS and YYEKEE (reference sequence). V trimming: 3 bases; J trimming: 0 bases; junction bases outside the gene matches: 7. CDR3 region: CASSSPSGLSTDTQYF. CDR3 nucleotide sequence: TGTGCCAGCAGCTCTCCTAGCGGACTAAGCACAGATACGCAGTATTTT. Combining the CDR3 with reference TRBV5-5 and TRBJ2-3 gives the whole variable domain DAGVTQSPTHLIKTRGQQVTLRCSPISGHKSVSWYQQVLGQGPQFIFQYYEKEERGRGNFPDRFSARQFPNYSSELNVNALLLGDSALYLCASSSPSGLSTDTQYFGPGTRLTVL.

This clonotype showed up just a few times. This chain uses TRBV28 with TRBJ2-7; TRBD1 might be the D (5 bases). The V end lost 1 base, the J end lost 0 bases, and 7 bases lay between the germline ends. The CDR3 spans 14 residues. Germline V gene lookup returns CDR1 MDHEN and CDR2 SYDVKM. CDR3 sequence (DNA): TGTGCCAGCAGTTTATACAGGAGCTCCTACGAGCAGTACTTC. Its translation: CASSLYRSSYEQYF.

This clonotype came up a few times. The chain combines TRBV20-1 with TRBJ1-3; D not resolved. CDR1 DFQATT and CDR2 SNEGSKA come from the germline V gene (reference sequence). V was pared by 0 bases and J by 2 bases, with 8 bases between. The CDR3 runs to 14 residues. The CDR3 DNA sequence: TGCAGTGCTAGAGAAGGGAGTACTGGAAACACCATATATTTT. Its protein product is CSAREGSTGNTIYF.

In this sample, this clonotype turned up a few times. The J gene is TRBJ2-1, the V gene TRBV29-1; TRBD1 agrees at 8 bases. V lost 7 bases to trimming and J lost 7 bases; unmatched junction nucleotides: 6. The CDR3 has 12 residues. Per the germline V gene, CDR1 is SQVTM and CDR2 is ANQGSEA. For the CDR3, the DNA is TGCAGCGCGGACAGGGAGCGTAATGAGCAGTTCTTC. Its translation: CSADRERNEQFF.

The J gene is TRBJ2-3, the V gene TRBV20-1, with a possible D match to TRBD2 (6 bases). The CDR3 is 12 amino acids. Germline lookup yields CDR1 DFQATT and CDR2 SNEGSKA (reference sequence). Deletions cut 6 bases from V and 10 bases from J, with 17 bases between. CDR3 coding DNA: TGCAGTGCCGGGACTGCTACGATGGCGCAGTATTTT. Residues: CSAGTATMAQYF.

V and J are TRBV28 and TRBJ1-6, with TRBD1 as a possible D gene (5 bases). CDR1 is MDHEN and CDR2 is SYDVKM in the germline V gene. Trimming cost V 2 bases and J 6 bases, with 14 bases left between them. CDR3 length equals 16 residues. CDR3 residues: CASSLRVRVTNSPLHF. Written as DNA, the CDR3 is TGTGCCAGCAGTTTAAGGGTCAGGGTCACTAATTCACCCCTCCACTTT.

In its sample, this clonotype was seen a few times. The chain carries TRBV12-3 or TRBV12-4 and TRBJ2-2, with D possibly matching TRBD2 (6 bases). CDR3 length equals 15 residues. The ends were cut back, 7 bases at V and 1 base at J, with 13 bases in the middle. The CDR3 bases are TGTGCCAGCATTCCGCGGGGTAGGAACACCGGGGAGCTGTTTTTT. As protein: CASIPRGRNTGELFF.

With regard to this clonotype: Sequence at one end of the junction differs from germline and may be a read error. The genes are TRBV5-6 and TRBJ2-7; 9 positions agree with TRBD1. The germline V gene has CDR1 SGHDT and CDR2 YYEEEE. The CDR3 is made up of 15 amino acids. The CDR3 DNA reads as TGTACCAGCAGCTTGGCGGGACAGGGTTTACACGAGCAGTACTTC. It encodes CTSSLAGQGLHEQYF. The complete variable domain, with remaining parts taken from reference TRBV5-6 and TRBJ2-7, reads DAGVTQSPTHLIKTRGQQVTLRCSPKSGHDTVSWYQQALGQGPQFIFQYYEEEERQRGNFPDRFSGHQFPNYSSELNVNALLLGDSALYLCTSSLAGQGLHEQYFGPGTRLTVT.

This rearrangement joins TRBV15 to TRBJ1-5, with D possibly TRBD1 on 6 matching bases. Trimming removed 3 bases at V and 0 bases at J, with 18 bases between. This CDR3 comprises 18 residues. Germline lookup yields CDR1 LNHNV and CDR2 YYDKDF (reference sequence). For the CDR3, the DNA is TGTGCCACCAGCAGTCAGGGAGACAGGTGGATTAGCAATCAGCCCCAGCATTTT. Protein sequence: CATSSQGDRWISNQPQHF.

This clonotype was seen only a few times. J is TRBJ1-5 and V is TRBV15, with D perhaps matching TRBD1 (6 bases). Germline V lookup: CDR1 LNHNV, CDR2 YYDKDF (reference sequence). The CDR3 contains 15 residues. Trimming removed 1 base from V and 3 bases from J, with 10 bases in between. The DNA for the CDR3 is TGTGCCACCAGCAGAGGAGGGGGGACCAATCAGCCCCAGCATTTT. Protein: CATSRGGGTNQPQHF.

The rearrangement uses TRBV12-3 or TRBV12-4 and TRBJ2-2; D remains ambiguous. Trimming removed 8 bases from V and 2 bases from J, with 12 bases in between. This CDR3 is built from 14 residues. The chain's CDR3 is CASEMGSNTGELFF. CDR3 nucleotide sequence: TGTGCCAGCGAAATGGGTAGCAACACCGGGGAGCTGTTTTTT.